This T cell receptor (beta chain) was obtained from a study of shared clonotypes between healthy human individuals. Study-level findings and limits: The study found about 4.6% of naive CD4 clonotypes shared across four donors.

CDR3 length equals 15 residues. From germline, CDR1 is SGHVS and CDR2 FQNEAQ. V lost 5 bases, J lost 0 bases, and 5 bases stayed unmatched. Several immunoSEQ plates held equal portions of the genomic DNA taken from each subset. Sequencing was performed with immunoSEQ multiplex PCR; in TCRdb, only in-frame clones are kept and a portion is missing. The sample consists of more than 1,200,000 clones, about 98.5% of them appearing once. Notes on this clone: Its matching antigen is unknown.

The material sequenced was naive CD4+ T cells sorted from blood. Subset indicated: CD45RA+ positively selected. This sequence joins TRBV7-8 and TRBJ1-1; 8 bases are shared with TRBD1. The clonotype comes from a man between 25 and 39 years old in good health. DNA for the CDR3: TGTGCCAGCAGCCTCCGGACAGGGATGAACACTGAAGCTTTCTTT. Residues: CASSLRTGMNTEAFF.